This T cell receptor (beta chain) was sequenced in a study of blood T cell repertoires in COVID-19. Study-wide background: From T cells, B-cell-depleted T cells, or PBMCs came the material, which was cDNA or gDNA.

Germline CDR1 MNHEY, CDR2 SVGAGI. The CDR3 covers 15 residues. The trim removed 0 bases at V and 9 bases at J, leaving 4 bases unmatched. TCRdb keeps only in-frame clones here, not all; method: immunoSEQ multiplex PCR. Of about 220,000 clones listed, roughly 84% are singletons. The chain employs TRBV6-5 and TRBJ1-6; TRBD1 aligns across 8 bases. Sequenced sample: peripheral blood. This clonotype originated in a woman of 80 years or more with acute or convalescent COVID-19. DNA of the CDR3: TGTGCCAGCAGTTACTCGGGCAGGGGGCCTTCACCCCTCCACTTT. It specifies CASSYSGRGPSPLHF.